This TCR beta chain was recorded in a study of blood T cell repertoires in COVID-19. As for the study in general: The origin of the acute and convalescent COVID-19 samples was the United States, Italy and Spain. The cDNA or gDNA used as material had been derived from T cells, B-cell-depleted T cells, or PBMCs.

Germline V CDR1 and CDR2: SGHRS, YFSETQ. The CDR3 runs to 15 residues. Trimming cost V 5 bases and J 2 bases, with 17 bases left between them. In the source study's methods: It was from reference gene primer amplification that nucleated cell counts were estimated. Clones were sequenced by immunoSEQ multiplex PCR, and TCRdb holds only the in-frame ones, with some missing. V, J and clone size are taken as reported in that table, and D and trimming were inferred from the DNA itself. The sample records about 240,000 clones, more than 70% being singletons. The sample was peripheral blood. The TCR comes from a man at least 80 years old with acute or convalescent COVID-19. The V and J genes are TRBV5-1 and TRBJ2-7, with D tentatively TRBD2 (5 bases). CDR3 coding DNA: TGCGCCAGCAGTCCGGGCGAGGGATCAGCCTACGAGCAGTACTTC. This translates into CASSPGEGSAYEQYF.